This entry lists 7 T cell receptor beta chains sequenced from one sample in a study of T cell responses to AZD1222 COVID-19 vaccine. The table came from immunoSEQ multiplex PCR; TCRdb's copy has only in-frame clones and leaves some out. In the table there are about 200,000 clones, about 94% of which are singletons. This specimen was peripheral blood, taken 28 days after the second AZD1222 dose. The receptor set was obtained from an adult who received the AZD1222 COVID-19 vaccine.

The gene calls are TRBV7-9 and TRBJ2-7, with D unclear. V gave up 5 bases and J gave up 5 bases, with 7 bases separating them. Per germline, CDR1 SEHNR and CDR2 FQNEAQ (reference sequence). The CDR3 runs to 11 residues. CDR3 DNA sequence: TGTGCCAGCAGCGGGGTCAACGAGCAGTACTTC. It translates to CASSGVNEQYF.

The chain combines TRBV7-8 with TRBJ1-5; 7 nucleotides align to TRBD1. V lost 0 bases, J lost 6 bases, and 20 bases stayed unmatched. The CDR3 runs 20 residues. Per the germline V gene, CDR1 is SGHVS and CDR2 is FQNEAQ. CDR3 coding DNA: TGTGCCAGCAGCTTAGCGGATCGACAGGGATTGTTGGGTTCGATTCAGCCCCAGCATTTT. It is translated as CASSLADRQGLLGSIQPQHF.

This clone came up once. V usage is TRBV21-1 and J usage is TRBJ2-6; the table's D call of TRBD1 was not tested on the DNA. TRBV21-1 is a pseudogene locus. The length of the CDR3 is 18 residues. The CDR3 bases are TGTGCCAGCAGCATACTCCGGGACAGGGGATCTCGGGCCAACGTCCTGACTTTC. Encoded protein: CASSILRDRGSRANVLTF.

The V call is TRBV6-5, the J call TRBJ1-5; TRBD1 aligns across 7 bases. Germline CDR1 is MNHEY and CDR2 is SVGAGI. The CDR3 length is 13 residues. The V gene end was trimmed by 5 bases and the J gene end by 6 bases; junction bases not matched to a gene: 4. For the CDR3, the DNA is TGTGCCAGCAGTACCACAGGGGCTCAGCCCCAGCATTTT. Protein sequence: CASSTTGAQPQHF.

This chain links TRBV7-3 with TRBJ1-1; 9 nucleotides line up with TRBD1. CDR1 and CDR2 (germline): SGHTA, FQGTGA. Trimming removed 5 bases from V and 3 bases from J; junction bases left unmatched: 1. CDR3 length: 13 amino acids. The CDR3 region has the DNA TGTGCCAGCAGCCGACAGGGGGACACTGAAGCTTTCTTT. Translated: CASSRQGDTEAFF.

The rearrangement links TRBV18 to TRBJ2-3; 10 bases align to TRBD2. This CDR3 is 16 amino acids long. V lost 3 bases to trimming and J lost 5 bases; unmatched junction nucleotides: 8. Germline CDR1 KGHSH, CDR2 LQKENI. The CDR3 is CASSPQSGGAVDTQYF. Written as DNA, the CDR3 is TGTGCCAGCTCACCCCAAAGCGGGGGGGCCGTAGATACGCAGTATTTT.

This chain connects TRBV20-1 to TRBJ1-2, with D uncertain. CDR1 is DFQATT and CDR2 is SNEGSKA in the germline V gene (reference sequence). The CDR3 is made up of 11 amino acids. V was trimmed by 3 bases and J by 0 bases, leaving 2 bases between them. The CDR3 spells CSASSNYGYTF. The DNA for the CDR3 is TGCAGTGCTAGTTCTAACTATGGCTACACCTTC.